The 9 T cell receptor beta chains below come from one sample, sequenced in a study of cytomegalovirus exposure and HLA in healthy donors (dated by TCRdb to the late 2010s). Library generation was performed with the immunoSEQ multiplex PCR assay. TCRdb's version of the immuneACCESS table is confined to in-frame rearrangements and falls short of the full clone set. An unresolved V gene accounts for under half of the shortfall where checked; the remainder is of unknown origin. Recorded for this sample are 150,000 or so clones; 70% to 90% of them occurred a single time. Of the sample, about a fifth falls within the top ten clones. The sequenced material came from PBMCs. These receptors originate from a man aged 18 to 30 in good health and CMV-seropositive.

The CDR3 bases are TGTGCCAGCAGCGGGGGGTTGGGCGGGAGTCATGACGAGCAGTACTTC. Translating it yields CASSGGLGGSHDEQYF. The rearrangement links TRBV7-6 to TRBJ2-7, with TRBD2 identical over 7 bases. V lost 5 bases to trimming and J lost 5 bases; unmatched junction nucleotides: 15. The CDR3 covers 16 residues. Germline V lookup: CDR1 SGHVS, CDR2 FNYEAQ.

The chain is built from TRBV7-8 and TRBJ1-1; 11 bases are a match to TRBD1. CDR1 and CDR2 (germline): SGHVS, FQNEAQ. V lost 5 bases and J lost 0; bases outside the gene matches: 2. The CDR3 is 15 amino acids. The CDR3 reads CASSGQGAVNTEAFF. In DNA, the CDR3 is TGTGCCAGCAGCGGACAGGGGGCTGTGAACACTGAAGCTTTCTTT.

The gene calls are TRBV19 and TRBJ1-2, with D perhaps matching TRBD1 (5 bases). The V end lost 7 bases, the J end lost 5 bases, and 17 bases lay between the germline ends. Germline loops: CDR1 LNHDA, CDR2 SQIVND (reference sequence). The CDR3 has 14 residues. In DNA, the CDR3 is TGTGCCAGTAAGGAGGTTCGGGGGTTTTATGGCTACACCTTC. It codes for CASKEVRGFYGYTF. Combining the CDR3 with reference TRBV19 and TRBJ1-2 gives the whole variable domain DGGITQSPKYLFRKEGQNVTLSCEQNLNHDAMYWYRQDPGQGLRLIYYSQIVNDFQKGDIAEGYSVSREKKESFPLTVTSAQKNPTAFYLCASKEVRGFYGYTFGSGTRLTVV.

This clone was seen only once. The chain combines TRBV4-1 with TRBJ1-2; the D is unclear. The CDR3 covers 15 residues. The ends were cut back, 0 bases at V and 0 bases at J, with 8 bases in the middle. Germline-derived CDR1 and CDR2 are MGHRA and YSYEKL. As DNA, the CDR3 is TGCGCCAGCAGCCAAGAGAATAGAGCTAACTATGGCTACACCTTC. The encoded protein is CASSQENRANYGYTF.

The gene calls are TRBV5-4 and TRBJ2-1; D possibly corresponds to TRBD2 (5 bases). V was pared by 2 bases and J by 4 bases, with 13 bases between. CDR3 length equals 15 residues. The germline V gene has CDR1 SGHNT and CDR2 YYREEE (reference sequence). The CDR3 bases are TGTGCCAGCAGCTTCCCCGGGAAAACTTACAATGAGCAGTTCTTC. Amino acids: CASSFPGKTYNEQFF.

V and J are TRBV9 and TRBJ1-5; 7 nucleotides agree with TRBD1. CDR1 is SGDLS and CDR2 is YYNGEE in the germline V gene. The CDR3 is 14 amino acids. J lost 4 bases, V lost 3 bases, and 4 bases had no gene match. CDR3 protein: CASSADRVNQPQHF. CDR3 nucleotide sequence: TGTGCCAGCAGCGCCGACAGGGTAAATCAGCCCCAGCATTTT.

The chain employs TRBV2 and TRBJ2-7; D might be TRBD2 (6 bases). The length of the CDR3 is 13 residues. Germline CDR1 is SNHLY and CDR2 is FYNNEI. The V and J ends lost 6 bases and 1 base respectively, with 10 bases between them. CDR3 sequence (DNA): TGTGCCAGCAGGGGGACTGTTTCCTACGAGCAGTACTTC. The encoded protein is CASRGTVSYEQYF.

A remark on this clone: The same CDR3 is also encoded by other DNA sequences in this sample. The V and J genes are TRBV9 and TRBJ2-7; D ambiguous. Trimming took off 2 bases at V and 0 bases at J, with 9 bases between the two ends. Germline V gives CDR1 SGDLS, CDR2 YYNGEE. The CDR3 extends over 14 amino acids. For the CDR3, the DNA is TGTGCCAGCAGCGTTGGTAGAGGCTCCTACGAGCAGTACTTC. Translating it yields CASSVGRGSYEQYF.

This chain links TRBV19 with TRBJ2-2, with TRBD2 as a possible D gene (5 bases). This CDR3 has 14 residues. Germline V gene lookup returns CDR1 LNHDA and CDR2 SQIVND (reference sequence). Trimming took off 6 bases at V and 2 bases at J, with 10 bases between the two ends. Here the CDR3 reads CASRASGNTGELFF. CDR3 nucleotides: TGTGCCAGTAGAGCCAGCGGTAACACCGGGGAGCTGTTTTTT.